Listed below are T cell receptor beta chains from one sample, sequenced in a study of T cell responses to AZD1222 COVID-19 vaccine. Here immunoSEQ multiplex PCR was the method, and the copy in TCRdb shows in-frame clones only, minus some. The sample lists 90,000 to 150,000 clones, over 75% seen once, with about 3.7% in the top ten. The material sequenced was peripheral blood, taken on day 0 of AZD1222 vaccination. These receptors were taken from an adult in good health. Each CDR3 is given without its conserved first and last residue.

v_call	j_call	cdr3_length	cdr3_aa
TRBV6-5	TRBJ1-3	12	ASRDTFSGNTIY
TRBV5-4	TRBJ1-1	11	ASSQQGGTEAF
TRBV16	TRBJ2-5	17	ASSQSGVGREDHQETQY
TRBV28	TRBJ1-5	13	ASSLTGFSNQPQH
TRBV19	TRBJ1-1	11	ASMWQMNTEAF
TRBV4-1	TRBJ1-1	13	ASSQVVGGDTEAF
TRBV7-9	TRBJ2-5	11	ASSLGPEETQY
TRBV13	TRBJ2-7	12	ASSLTGKTYEQY
TRBV10-3	TRBJ2-7	13	AIKGAGGVSYEQY
TRBV7-3	TRBJ2-5	15	ASSLSSGQGAGETQY
TRBV7-3	TRBJ2-1	13	ASSLAGASYNEQF
TRBV27	TRBJ1-5	14	ASSWSGVNGNQPQH
TRBV2	TRBJ1-3	10	ASSEQGNTIY
TRBV4-2	TRBJ2-5	13	ASSQDRGGQETQY
TRBV4-2	TRBJ1-3	15	ASSPDTGPSSGNTIY
TRBV5-1	TRBJ2-3	12	ASSLGGGTDTQY
TRBV5-5	TRBJ1-3	12	ASRRTSSGNTIY
TRBV4-1	TRBJ1-3	12	ASSQDPSRNTIY
TRBV2	TRBJ1-2	10	ASSDTVSGYT
TRBV14	TRBJ2-4	14	ASSQGWASRKNIQY
TRBV5-4	TRBJ2-7	10	ASSLGAYEQY
TRBV20-1	TRBJ2-7	10	SASVSTNEQY
TRBV3-1/TRBV3-2	TRBJ1-2	11	ASSRGRSYGYT
TRBV29-1	TRBJ2-5	11	SGGGGRQETQY
TRBV14	TRBJ1-2	15	ASSQDVLDRENYGYT
TRBV7-9	TRBJ1-2	12	ASSSPTGEYGYT
TRBV5-8	TRBJ2-7	13	ASSLAEGLTYEQY
TRBV5-6	TRBJ2-7	13	ASSLALAGRGEQY
TRBV6-5	TRBJ2-2	11	ASRVAGNGELF
TRBV7-8	TRBJ1-1	14	ASSLAQRNMNTEAF
TRBV19	TRBJ1-6	15	ASSSAAGSSYNSPLH
TRBV19	TRBJ2-3	10	ASRDRKDTQY
TRBV5-8	TRBJ1-6	15	ASIRTGGRSYNSPLH
TRBV7-9	TRBJ1-1	13	ASSLAVRGWTEAF
TRBV11-2	TRBJ2-7	13	ASSRYGSPVVEQY
TRBV2	TRBJ1-3	14	ASSERIATYSNTIY
TRBV7-9	TRBJ2-7	13	ASSLVNREGYEQY
TRBV6-6	TRBJ1-2	12	ASSYSSVNYGYT
TRBV7-3	TRBJ1-1	11	ASSLVMNTEAF
TRBV19	TRBJ2-2	12	ASSIKGGTGELF
TRBV9	TRBJ2-1	13	ASSVVTGLANEQF
TRBV3-1/TRBV3-2	TRBJ1-1	12	ASSHGTVDTEAF
TRBV13	TRBJ1-3	14	ASSLARQEPVGAIY
TRBV6-4	TRBJ2-4	13	ASSVGTGGAEIQY
TRBV27	TRBJ1-2	13	ASSFSPTGKYGYT
TRBV6-6	TRBJ1-5	13	ASSYTSQEISPQH
TRBV6-6	TRBJ1-2	14	ASTPVRVVSNYGYT
TRBV6-1	TRBJ1-5	12	ASSDLQGNQPQH
TRBV4-1	TRBJ1-1	14	ASSQVSGTGTTEAF
TRBV19	TRBJ1-5	13	ASSTPGAGNQPQH
TRBV5-6	TRBJ1-2	13	ASSLGDSVNYGYT
TRBV18	TRBJ2-7	12	ASSLSDLPGEQY
TRBV10-3	TRBJ1-2	11	AILAPGPHGYT
TRBV28	TRBJ1-6	13	ASSLPRGMDSPLH